This T cell receptor (beta chain) appears in the sequencing data of a study of T cells in Graves' hyperthyroidism and ophthalmopathy. V lost 6 bases, J lost 4 bases, and 6 bases stayed unmatched. Germline V gene lookup returns CDR1 SNHLY and CDR2 FYNNEI. The length of the CDR3 is 15 residues. RNA transcripts served as the template for amplifying TCR beta CDR3 regions. The HTBI primer set drove a first-round RT-PCR of the TCR CDR3. Via MiXCR, TCRdb re-called the multiplex PCR reads, giving one row per CDR3 protein. The sample yields more than 300,000 distinct CDR3 sequences, roughly 15% seen once. Subjects with ophthalmopathy showed a Clinical Activity Score no lower than 3, a NOSPECS grade no lower than 4, and a duration shorter than 3 months. Together with thyroid ultrasound, orbital computed tomography, serum thyroxine and TRAb, clinical symptoms were used for diagnoses. It was around 11 ml of fresh peripheral blood that supplied the PBMCs.

The study, taken as a whole, reports: Most clonotypes expanded in thyroid above 0.001 were likewise present in blood.

This clonotype was seen repeatedly, ten times or more. The antigen remains unidentified. Sequenced material: blood. The clonotype originates from a young woman with Graves' ophthalmopathy. The chain recombines TRBV2 with TRBJ2-2; TRBD1 matches at 9 bases. CDR3 protein: CASRGATGGTGELFF. As DNA, the CDR3 is TGTGCCAGCAGGGGCGCGACAGGGGGCACCGGGGAGCTGTTTTTT.